The 15 T cell receptor beta chains below all came from one sample that was sequenced in a study of molecular identifiers for immune sequencing clone quantification. One entry per CDR3 protein, called by TCRdb with MiXCR from the PCR reads. This sample carries about 320,000 distinct CDR3 sequences, 20% to 25% of them seen once, and the ten largest clones take approximately 0.84%. The source material was naive CD8+ T cells from blood, with Jurkat cell RNA spiked in. Documented subset: FACS-sorted CD8+CD4-CCR7+CD45RA+ naive T cells. These receptor sequences come from a human donor in good health. Some libraries in this study had Jurkat cell RNA spiked in.

This clonotype was picked up many times. J is TRBJ2-2 and V is TRBV28; the D is unclear. V dropped 3 bases and J dropped 0 bases, with 5 bases sitting between them. The length of the CDR3 is 14 residues. Germline V CDR1 and CDR2: MDHEN, SYDVKM. CDR3 protein: CASSFIANTGELFF. The CDR3 nucleotides read TGTGCCAGCAGTTTCATAGCGAACACCGGGGAGCTGTTTTTT.

Note on this clonotype: The junction departs from germline at one end; a sequencing error may be responsible. The chain couples TRBV30 to TRBJ2-3; TRBD2 agrees at 11 bases. This CDR3 contains 15 residues. Germline V gene data show CDR1 as GTSNPN and CDR2 as SVGIG (reference sequence). In DNA form, the CDR3 reads TGTGCCTGGAGTGTGGGACTAGCGGTGACAGATGCGCAGTATTTT. Encoded protein: CAWSVGLAVTDAQYF.

Comments on this clonotype: Just one base apart from a much larger clone, this may be a read error. The rearrangement joins TRBV6-2 or TRBV6-3 to TRBJ2-1; D perhaps matches TRBD2 (6 bases). Germline V gives CDR1 MNHEY, CDR2 SVGEGT. The germline V and J ends were trimmed by 6 bases and 8 bases, with 11 bases remaining between them. There are 12 residues in the CDR3. This CDR3 is CASRYERDEQFF. The CDR3 DNA reads TGTGCCAGCAGATACGAGCGGGATGAGCAGTTCTTC.

This clonotype was seen at least ten times. This chain connects TRBV7-9 to TRBJ2-7; D assignment may be TRBD1 or TRBD2 (5 bases each). The CDR3 has 16 residues. The V gene's germline CDR1 is SEHNR and CDR2 FQNEAQ (reference sequence). Trimming left V 5 bases short and J 4 bases short, with 21 bases between. This chain's CDR3 is CASSPSRAPAGYEQYF. The DNA for the CDR3 is TGTGCCAGCAGCCCCAGCAGGGCGCCCGCGGGTTACGAGCAGTACTTC.

Only a few counts were recorded for this clonotype. The rearrangement links TRBV9 to TRBJ2-7; D not certain. With 4 bases removed from V and 4 bases from J, the gap between germline ends came to 18 bases. The CDR3 runs 15 residues. Germline V gives CDR1 SGDLS, CDR2 YYNGEE. The CDR3 here is CASSPSGAFFYEQYF. CDR3 coding DNA: TGTGCCAGCAGCCCAAGTGGCGCTTTTTTTTACGAGCAGTACTTC.

This clonotype was seen a handful of times. The chain uses TRBV4-3 and TRBJ1-4; D might be TRBD1 (5 bases). This CDR3 spans 17 amino acids. Germline V gene sequence: CDR1 LGHNA, CDR2 YSLEER. V was trimmed by 1 base and J by 6 bases, leaving 18 bases between them. CDR3 in DNA: TGCGCCAGCAGCCAAGGAGAACAGGTGGCCCTAGATGAAAAACTGTTTTTT. It translates to CASSQGEQVALDEKLFF.

This clonotype was seen a single time. This may be a read error: a much more frequent sequence differs by one nucleotide. The chain couples TRBV6-5 to TRBJ2-7; D is possibly TRBD1 (5 bases). Germline CDR1 MNHEY, CDR2 SVGAGI. The CDR3 totals 16 residues. Trimming cost V 0 bases and J 5 bases, with 17 bases left between them. CDR3 coding DNA: TGTGCCAGCAGTTACTCGTTCAGGGTGACTGACGACGAGCAGTACTTC. It codes for CASSYSFRVTDDEQYF.

This clonotype was found many times. V usage is TRBV7-2 and J usage is TRBJ1-1; D not resolved. V lost 5 bases, J lost 4 bases, and 11 bases lay in between. The germline CDR1 and CDR2 sequences are SGHTA and FQGNSA. The CDR3 has 13 residues. The CDR3 protein is CASSTGVSTEAFF. As DNA, the CDR3 is TGTGCCAGCAGCACCGGTGTATCCACTGAAGCTTTCTTT.

This clonotype was seen many times. V and J are TRBV15 and TRBJ2-4, with 7 bases fitting TRBD1. The germline V gene encodes CDR1 LNHNV and CDR2 YYDKDF (reference sequence). The CDR3 runs to 18 residues. V lost 2 bases and J lost 0; bases outside the gene matches: 10. The CDR3 region is CATSRPIGTDKAKNIQYF. DNA for the CDR3: TGTGCCACCAGCAGACCAATTGGGACAGACAAAGCCAAAAACATTCAGTACTTC.

This chain uses TRBV6-1 with TRBJ2-7; D is perhaps TRBD1 (6 bases). This CDR3 is 15 amino acids long. V was cut by 1 base and J by 4 bases, with 14 bases left in between. Germline CDR1 is MNHNS and CDR2 is SASEGT. The CDR3 loop reads CASSEEGAGAYEQYF. The CDR3 region has the DNA TGTGCCAGCAGTGAAGAAGGTGCAGGGGCGTACGAGCAGTACTTC.

This clonotype occurred many times. The chain employs TRBV19 and TRBJ2-3; 13 bases agree with TRBD2. The CDR3 consists of 15 residues. After removal of 8 bases from V and 6 bases from J, the junction contained 8 bases not matched to a gene. CDR1 LNHDA and CDR2 SQIVND come from the germline V gene (reference sequence). CDR3 coding DNA: TGTGCCAGTCAAGGACTAGCGGGAGTGTTGGATACGCAGTATTTT. Translated: CASQGLAGVLDTQYF.

The chain recombines TRBV4-1 with TRBJ2-7; 7 positions match TRBD2. The V and J ends lost 2 bases and 1 base, in that order; junction bases with no gene match: 5. Per germline, CDR1 MGHRA and CDR2 YSYEKL. This CDR3 contains 15 residues. The CDR3 DNA sequence: TGCGCCAGCAGCCAAAGGCGCGGGGGTTCCTACGAGCAGTACTTC. Protein sequence: CASSQRRGGSYEQYF.

This sequence joins TRBV16 and TRBJ2-7; D gene unclear. CDR3 length: 15 residues. Per the germline V gene, CDR1 is KGHSY and CDR2 is FQNENV. Trimming shortened V by 3 bases and J by 1 base, and 13 bases separated the two germline ends. In DNA, the CDR3 is TGTGCCAGCAGCCACCCCGAGCAGGTTTCCTACGAGCAGTACTTC. It yields the protein CASSHPEQVSYEQYF.

Remarks on this clonotype: This may stem from a read error, because a much larger clone lies one nucleotide away. The gene calls are TRBV10-3 and TRBJ1-2; D remains ambiguous. CDR1 is ENHRY, CDR2 SYGVKD, per germline. The CDR3 covers 10 residues. V was pared by 10 bases and J by 7 bases, with 10 bases between. The CDR3 DNA reads as TGTGCCAAGAACCCACGTGGCTACACCTTC. This translates into CAKNPRGYTF.

At least ten counts were recorded for this clonotype. V usage is TRBV5-1 and J usage is TRBJ2-7; the D gene is possibly TRBD1 (6 bases). The CDR3 sequence is 14 residues long. Trimming pared 4 bases from V and 0 bases from J, leaving 11 bases between. Germline V CDR1 and CDR2: SGHRS, YFSETQ. CDR3 loop: CASSTGTNSYEQYF. The CDR3, as DNA: TGCGCCAGCAGCACCGGGACAAACTCCTACGAGCAGTACTTC.